This entry lists 21 T cell receptor beta chains sequenced from one sample in a study of blood T cell repertoires in COVID-19. Method: immunoSEQ multiplex PCR; TCRdb's copy keeps in-frame clones and lacks some. The sample lists approximately 150,000 clones, about 83% occurring once. Sequenced material: peripheral blood. All receptors come from a human donor in a cohort sampled during active COVID-19.

This chain links TRBV28 with TRBJ1-1; D not resolved. The CDR3 sequence is 17 residues long. V dropped 1 base and J dropped 1 base, with 16 bases sitting between them. Germline V gives CDR1 MDHEN, CDR2 SYDVKM. The CDR3 bases are TGTGCCAGCAGTTTATTAATCTGGAGATCACGGAACACTGAAGCTTTCTTT. Translated: CASSLLIWRSRNTEAFF. Full variable domain (rest looked up from reference TRBV28 and TRBJ1-1): DVKVTQSSRYLVKRTGEKVFLECVQDMDHENMFWYRQDPGLGLRLIYFSYDVKMKEKGDIPEGYSVSREKKERFSLILESASTNQTSMYLCASSLLIWRSRNTEAFFGQGTRLTVV.

The CDR3 here is CASSPGQGRSGANVLTF. The CDR3 DNA is TGTGCCAGCTCACCGGGACAGGGGAGGTCTGGGGCCAACGTCCTGACTTTC. The chain employs TRBV18 and TRBJ2-6; 10 bases fit TRBD1. The CDR3 is 17 amino acids. Germline V lookup: CDR1 KGHSH, CDR2 LQKENI. With V trimmed by 3 bases and J by 1 base, 3 bases remained unmatched.

The genes are TRBV4-2 and TRBJ1-3; D is ambiguous. The CDR3 contains 15 residues. V was clipped by 0 bases and J by 0 bases, with 6 bases between them. Germline CDR1 is LGHNA and CDR2 is YNFKEQ. CDR3 nucleotides: TGTGCCAGCAGCCAAGAATCCTACTCTGGAAACACCATATATTTT. Translation: CASSQESYSGNTIYF.

The chain has TRBV19 and TRBJ1-1; no definite D call. CDR1 LNHDA and CDR2 SQIVND come from the germline V gene (reference sequence). Trimming stripped 4 bases from V and 2 bases from J, with 8 bases between. The CDR3 contains 13 residues. The DNA for the CDR3 is TGTGCCAGTAGTAGGGAGACTAACACTGAAGCTTTCTTT. Translated, it gives CASSRETNTEAFF.

The CDR3 reads CASSPRLAGGSDTQYF. The CDR3 bases are TGTGCCAGCAGCCCCCGACTAGCGGGAGGTTCAGATACGCAGTATTTT. This chain links TRBV13 with TRBJ2-3; 13 bases fit TRBD2. V trimming: 5 bases; J trimming: 4 bases; junction bases outside the gene matches: 6. The CDR3 is made up of 16 amino acids. CDR1 and CDR2 (germline): PRHDT, FYEKMQ (reference sequence).

This clone was seen just once. The chain links TRBV30 to TRBJ1-2; TRBD1 is a possible D gene (5 bases). Germline V gene data show CDR1 as GTSNPN and CDR2 as SVGIG (reference sequence). V dropped 5 bases and J dropped 7 bases, with 14 bases sitting between them. The CDR3 sequence is 12 residues long. The CDR3, as DNA: TGTGCCTGGTCCAGGGTCGGGAGTGGCTACACCTTC. It codes for CAWSRVGSGYTF.

The rearrangement links TRBV4-2 to TRBJ2-3, with D perhaps TRBD2 (5 bases). Germline V lookup: CDR1 LGHNA, CDR2 YNFKEQ. This CDR3 comprises 15 residues. V was trimmed by 0 bases and J by 3 bases, leaving 10 bases between them. The CDR3 reads CASSQELGGTDTQYF. DNA of the CDR3: TGTGCCAGCAGCCAAGAACTAGGAGGAACAGATACGCAGTATTTT.

The rearrangement joins TRBV5-1 to TRBJ2-5; no definite D call. Germline CDR1 is SGHRS and CDR2 is YFSETQ. V was shortened by 1 base and J by 1 base, with 8 bases between the two germline ends. The CDR3 totals 14 residues. As DNA, the CDR3 is TGCGCCAGCAGCTTGATATCGGGCCAAGAGACCCAGTACTTC. This codes for CASSLISGQETQYF.

The chain carries TRBV28 and TRBJ1-1; TRBD1 matches 8 bases. CDR3 length: 15 residues. Germline V gives CDR1 MDHEN, CDR2 SYDVKM. V was pared by 3 bases and J by 7 bases, with 10 bases of the junction left unmatched. The CDR3 region has the DNA TGTGCCAGCAGTTTGGCAGGGGGCGCCCCTAGTGAAGCTTTCTTT. Protein: CASSLAGGAPSEAFF. Based on the CDR3 plus reference TRBV28 and TRBJ1-1, the full variable domain is DVKVTQSSRYLVKRTGEKVFLECVQDMDHENMFWYRQDPGLGLRLIYFSYDVKMKEKGDIPEGYSVSREKKERFSLILESASTNQTSMYLCASSLAGGAPSEAFFGQGTRLTVV.

The chain has TRBV7-3 and TRBJ2-1; TRBD1 aligns across 11 bases. V lost 5 bases to trimming and J lost 15 bases; unmatched junction nucleotides: 12. The CDR3 extends over 14 amino acids. Per the germline V gene, CDR1 is SGHTA and CDR2 is FQGTGA. CDR3 nucleotide sequence: TGTGCCAGCAGCCACCGGTTCCCGGACAGGGGGCTGTTCTTC. It codes for CASSHRFPDRGLFF.

The V and J genes are TRBV7-8 and TRBJ2-3; 8 bases match TRBD1. The V gene's germline CDR1 is SGHVS and CDR2 FQNEAQ. CDR3 size: 16 residues. V gave up 4 bases and J gave up 0 bases; unmatched junction bases: 6. CDR3 amino acids: CASSSRGQASTDTQYF. CDR3 nucleotide sequence: TGTGCCAGCAGCTCCCGGGGACAGGCTAGCACAGATACGCAGTATTTT.

This clone was seen once. The gene calls are TRBV11-3 and TRBJ1-1; D is uncertain. Germline lookup yields CDR1 SGHNT and CDR2 YENEEA. CDR3 length: 13 residues. Between the trimmed V and J ends, which lost 2 bases and 4 bases, there was a span of 8 bases. The CDR3 DNA is TGTGCCAGCAGCTTATTGTCGGGCACTGAAGCTTTCTTT. Translated: CASSLLSGTEAFF.

The V and J genes are TRBV20-1 and TRBJ1-1, with D perhaps matching TRBD1 (6 bases). The CDR3 has 14 amino acids. Trimming removed 3 bases at V and 0 bases at J, with 11 bases between. Germline CDR1 and CDR2: DFQATT and SNEGSKA (reference sequence). The CDR3 nucleotides are TGCAGTGCTAGTGATAACAGGGTGAACACTGAAGCTTTCTTT. Translating gives CSASDNRVNTEAFF.

This clone appeared a few times. V gene TRBV6-5 combines with J gene TRBJ1-5, with D possibly being TRBD1 (6 bases). The length of the CDR3 is 13 residues. Trimming took 8 bases from V and 10 from J, leaving 18 bases between them. Germline V gene lookup returns CDR1 MNHEY and CDR2 SVGAGI. Written as DNA, the CDR3 is TGTGCCAGCCTCGACAGGATCCTTAACCCCCAGCATTTT. This gives the protein CASLDRILNPQHF.

V gene TRBV7-6 combines with J gene TRBJ2-3; unclear D gene. Germline CDR1 is SGHVS and CDR2 is FNYEAQ. The V and J ends lost 5 bases and 4 bases respectively, with 7 bases between them. This CDR3 has 12 residues. The CDR3 DNA reads as TGTGCCAGCAGCCTGTATTCAGATACGCAGTATTTT. Translated: CASSLYSDTQYF. The full variable domain, rest sourced from reference TRBV7-6 and TRBJ2-3, is GAGVSQSPRYKVTKRGQDVALRCDPISGHVSLYWYRQALGQGPEFLTYFNYEAQQDKSGLPNDRFSAERPEGSISTLTIQRTEQRDSAMYRCASSLYSDTQYFGPGTRLTVL.

This clone was counted once. The gene calls are TRBV6-5 and TRBJ2-1; D not certain. The ends were cut back, 5 bases at V and 0 bases at J, with 11 bases in the middle. CDR3 length: 15 amino acids. The germline V gene has CDR1 MNHEY and CDR2 SVGAGI. The CDR3 bases are TGTGCCAGCAGTCAGCCCCGGAGCTCCTACAATGAGCAGTTCTTC. Protein sequence: CASSQPRSSYNEQFF.

The V gene is TRBV7-9, the J gene TRBJ2-3, with D possibly matching TRBD2 (5 bases). Germline lookup yields CDR1 SEHNR and CDR2 FQNEAQ (reference sequence). V dropped 1 base and J dropped 2 bases, with 7 bases sitting between them. There are 14 residues in the CDR3. The CDR3 sequence: CASSLGRDTDTQYF. DNA for the CDR3: TGTGCCAGCAGCTTAGGACGGGACACAGATACGCAGTATTTT.

The chain couples TRBV28 to TRBJ2-1, with 7 bases matching TRBD1. From germline, CDR1 is MDHEN and CDR2 SYDVKM. CDR3 length: 14 residues. Unmatched junction bases numbered 9, after V lost 6 bases and J lost 7 bases. The CDR3 region has the DNA TGTGCCAGCAGGATTGACAGGGTTAATAATGAGCAGTTCTTC. The encoded protein is CASRIDRVNNEQFF.

The J gene is TRBJ2-2, the V gene TRBV19; 9 positions agree with TRBD2. The germline V gene encodes CDR1 LNHDA and CDR2 SQIVND (reference sequence). With 8 bases clipped from V and 4 bases from J, the junction kept 8 bases outside the gene matches. The CDR3 loop spans 15 amino acids. CDR3 nucleotides: TGTGCCAGTCTCGGGCGGGAGGGCTTCACCGGGGAGCTGTTTTTT. It yields the protein CASLGREGFTGELFF.

This chain connects TRBV6-2 or TRBV6-3 to TRBJ1-1, with 8 bases aligning to TRBD1. The length of the CDR3 is 16 residues. Trimming cost V 2 bases and J 0 bases; bases outside gene matches: 5. Germline CDR1 is MNHEY and CDR2 is SVGEGT. The CDR3 nucleotides read TGTGCCAGCAGTTACAAGACAGGGGTTATGAACACTGAAGCTTTCTTT. It is translated as CASSYKTGVMNTEAFF.

V is TRBV5-5 and J is TRBJ2-7; 12 nucleotides match TRBD2. This CDR3 is 16 amino acids long. V shed 4 bases and J 4 bases; nucleotides not matched to a gene: 9. Per germline, CDR1 SGHKS and CDR2 YYEKEE (reference sequence). In DNA, the CDR3 is TGTGCCAGCAGCCGACAGACTAGCGGGAGTGGGTACGAGCAGTACTTC. This codes for CASSRQTSGSGYEQYF.